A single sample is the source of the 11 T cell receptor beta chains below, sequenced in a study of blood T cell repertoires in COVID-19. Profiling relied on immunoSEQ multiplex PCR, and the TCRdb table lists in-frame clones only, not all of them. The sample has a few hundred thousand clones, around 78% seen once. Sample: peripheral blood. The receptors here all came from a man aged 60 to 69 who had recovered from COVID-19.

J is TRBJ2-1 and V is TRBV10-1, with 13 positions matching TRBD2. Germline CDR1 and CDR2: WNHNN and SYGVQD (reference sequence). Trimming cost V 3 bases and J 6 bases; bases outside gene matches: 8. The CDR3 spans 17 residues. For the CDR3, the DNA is TGCGCCAGCAGTGATGATTGGGGACTAGCGGGAAGCAATGAGCAGTTCTTC. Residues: CASSDDWGLAGSNEQFF.

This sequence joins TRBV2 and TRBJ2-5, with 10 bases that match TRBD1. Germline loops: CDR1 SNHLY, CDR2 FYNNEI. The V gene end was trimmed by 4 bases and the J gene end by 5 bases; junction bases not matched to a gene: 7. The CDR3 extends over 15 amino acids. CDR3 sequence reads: CASSGPGQGRETQYF. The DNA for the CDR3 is TGTGCCAGCAGTGGTCCGGGACAGGGGAGGGAGACCCAGTACTTC.

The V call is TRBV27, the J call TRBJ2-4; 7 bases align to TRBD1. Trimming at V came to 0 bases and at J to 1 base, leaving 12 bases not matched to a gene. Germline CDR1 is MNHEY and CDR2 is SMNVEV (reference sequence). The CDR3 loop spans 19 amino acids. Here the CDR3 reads CASSLSFPSSQGAKNIQYF. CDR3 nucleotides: TGTGCCAGCAGTTTATCGTTTCCATCCTCACAGGGGGCCAAAAACATTCAGTACTTC.

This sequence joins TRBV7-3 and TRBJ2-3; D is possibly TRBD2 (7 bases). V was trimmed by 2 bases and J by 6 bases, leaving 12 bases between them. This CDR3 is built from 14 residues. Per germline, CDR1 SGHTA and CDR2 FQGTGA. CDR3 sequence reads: CASSLRGAKDTQYF. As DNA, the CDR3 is TGTGCCAGCAGCTTACGGGGGGCTAAGGATACGCAGTATTTT.

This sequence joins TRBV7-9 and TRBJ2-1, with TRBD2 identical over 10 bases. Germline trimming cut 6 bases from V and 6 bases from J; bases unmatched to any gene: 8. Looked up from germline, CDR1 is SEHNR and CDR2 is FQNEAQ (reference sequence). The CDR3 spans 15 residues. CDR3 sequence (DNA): TGTGCCAGCAGTTACGGGACTAGCGCCCCCAATGAGCAGTTCTTC. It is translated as CASSYGTSAPNEQFF.

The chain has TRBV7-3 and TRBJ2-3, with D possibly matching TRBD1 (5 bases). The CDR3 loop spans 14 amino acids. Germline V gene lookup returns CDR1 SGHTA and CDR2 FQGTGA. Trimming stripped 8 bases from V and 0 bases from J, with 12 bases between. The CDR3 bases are TGTGCCAGCGGTAGGGGCCCTAGCACAGATACGCAGTATTTT. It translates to CASGRGPSTDTQYF.

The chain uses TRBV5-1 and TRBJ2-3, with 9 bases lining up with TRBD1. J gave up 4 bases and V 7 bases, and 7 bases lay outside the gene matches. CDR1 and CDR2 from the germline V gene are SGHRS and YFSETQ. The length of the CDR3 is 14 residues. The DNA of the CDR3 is TGCGCCAGCGGTACAGGGGGCTCGGCAGATACGCAGTATTTT. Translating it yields CASGTGGSADTQYF.

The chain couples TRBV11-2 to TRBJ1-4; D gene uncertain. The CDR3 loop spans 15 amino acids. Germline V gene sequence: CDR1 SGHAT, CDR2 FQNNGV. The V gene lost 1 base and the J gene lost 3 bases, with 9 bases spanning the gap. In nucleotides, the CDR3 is TGTGCCAGCAGCTTAGTTTTCGGGTCTAATGAAAAACTGTTTTTT. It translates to CASSLVFGSNEKLFF.

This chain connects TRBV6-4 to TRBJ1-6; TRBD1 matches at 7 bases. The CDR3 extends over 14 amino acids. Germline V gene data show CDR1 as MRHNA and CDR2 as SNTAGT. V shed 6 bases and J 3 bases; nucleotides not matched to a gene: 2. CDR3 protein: CASRGTDYNSPLHF. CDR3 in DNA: TGTGCCAGCAGAGGGACAGACTATAATTCACCCCTCCACTTT.

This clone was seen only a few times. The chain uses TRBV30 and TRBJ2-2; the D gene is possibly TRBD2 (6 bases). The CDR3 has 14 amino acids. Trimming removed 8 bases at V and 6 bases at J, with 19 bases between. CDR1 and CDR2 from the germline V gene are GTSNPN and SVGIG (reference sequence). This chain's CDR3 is CATNLGLIPGELFF. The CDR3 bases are TGTGCCACAAACCTCGGACTAATTCCCGGGGAGCTGTTTTTT.

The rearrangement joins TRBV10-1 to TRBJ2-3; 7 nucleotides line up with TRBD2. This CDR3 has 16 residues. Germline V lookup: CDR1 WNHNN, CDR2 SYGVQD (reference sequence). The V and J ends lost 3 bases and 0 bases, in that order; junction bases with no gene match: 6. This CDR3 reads CASSDPSGSSTDTQYF. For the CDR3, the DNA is TGCGCCAGCAGTGATCCTAGCGGTTCTAGCACAGATACGCAGTATTTT.